The clone carrying this T cell receptor beta chain has at least ten counts. Its antigen remains unidentified. The data belong to a study of T-cell reconstitution after alpha-beta-depleted transplantation in children. Whole-study findings and limits: Newly produced T cells mostly provided counts and TCRbeta diversity after one year, as hyperexpanded clones declined. About two months after transplant, alpha-beta T cells reportedly came from several hundred expanded graft clones. Some patients showed high day-60 TCRbeta diversity, which derived from surviving recipient T cells and thymic progenitors.

Unique molecular identifiers were used in preparing the TCRbeta library. TCRdb independently ran MiXCR on the PCR reads; one entry per CDR3 protein. The sample holds some 550,000 distinct CDR3 sequences, about 21% seen once. Sequenced material: PBMCs, mostly from graft donor cells, taken 360 days after TCRalphabeta/CD19-depleted stem cell transplant. This sequence was found in a boy under three years old who had a stem cell transplant for acute myeloid leukemia, so the T cells may come from the graft donor.

The CDR3 reads CSVEDEAYEQYF. As DNA, the CDR3 is TGCAGCGTTGAAGATGAGGCTTACGAGCAGTACTTC. The J gene is TRBJ2-7, the V gene TRBV29-1; D remains ambiguous. V shed 0 bases and J shed 4 bases, with 7 bases lying between them. Germline CDR1 SQVTM, CDR2 ANQGSEA. The CDR3 has 12 residues.